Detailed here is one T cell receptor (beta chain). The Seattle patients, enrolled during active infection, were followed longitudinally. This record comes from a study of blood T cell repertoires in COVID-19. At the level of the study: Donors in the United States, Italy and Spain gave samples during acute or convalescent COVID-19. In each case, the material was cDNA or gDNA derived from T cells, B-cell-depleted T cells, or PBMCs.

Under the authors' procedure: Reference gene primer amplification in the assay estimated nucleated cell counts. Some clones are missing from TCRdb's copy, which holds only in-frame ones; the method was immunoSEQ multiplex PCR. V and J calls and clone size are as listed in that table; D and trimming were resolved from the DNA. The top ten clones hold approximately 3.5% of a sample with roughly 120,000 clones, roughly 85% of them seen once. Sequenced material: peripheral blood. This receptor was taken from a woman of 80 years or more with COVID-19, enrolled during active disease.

CDR3 coding DNA: TGCAGTGCTAGCCCCTCGGTTGAGCAGTACTTC. Translating gives CSASPSVEQYF. The gene calls are TRBV20-1 and TRBJ2-7, with D unresolved. V was shortened by 3 bases and J by 7 bases, with 10 bases between the two germline ends. CDR3 length: 11 residues. The germline gives CDR1 DFQATT, CDR2 SNEGSKA (reference sequence).